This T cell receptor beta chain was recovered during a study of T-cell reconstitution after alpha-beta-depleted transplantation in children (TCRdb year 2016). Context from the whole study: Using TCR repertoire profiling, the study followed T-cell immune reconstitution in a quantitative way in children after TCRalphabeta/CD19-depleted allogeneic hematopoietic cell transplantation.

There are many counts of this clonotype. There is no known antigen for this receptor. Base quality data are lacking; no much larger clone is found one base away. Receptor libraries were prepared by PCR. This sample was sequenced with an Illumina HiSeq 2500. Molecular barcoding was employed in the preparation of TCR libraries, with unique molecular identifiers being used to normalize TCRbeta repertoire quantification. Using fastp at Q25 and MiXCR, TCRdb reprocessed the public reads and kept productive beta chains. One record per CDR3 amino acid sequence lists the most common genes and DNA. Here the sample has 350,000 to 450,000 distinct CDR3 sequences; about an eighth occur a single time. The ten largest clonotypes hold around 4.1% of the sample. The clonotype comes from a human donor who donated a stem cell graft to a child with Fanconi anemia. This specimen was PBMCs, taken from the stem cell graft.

CDR3 loop: CACDTGVSNQPQHF. The nucleotide sequence reads TGTGCCTGTGATACAGGGGTTAGCAATCAGCCCCAGCATTTT. The sequence is built from TRBV30 and TRBJ1-5; TRBD1 agrees with 7 junctional bases. CDR1 and CDR2, looked up from the germline V gene (reference sequence), are GTSNPN and SVGIG. Trimming leaves V shorter by 6 bases and J shorter by 0 bases, with the junction holding 5 bases beyond the gene matches. From cysteine to phenylalanine, the CDR3 is 14 amino acids long. Here the CDR3 DNA is all that survives: 42 bases in frame from base 1.